This T cell receptor beta chain came from a study of blood T cell repertoires in COVID-19. Assay used: immunoSEQ multiplex PCR; TCRdb lists only in-frame clones, some missing. Among about 150,000 clones listed, roughly 87% were seen once. CDR1 and CDR2 (germline): MDHEN, SYDVKM. The CDR3 consists of 13 residues. Trimming cost V 2 bases and J 8 bases, with 9 bases left between them. The sequenced sample consisted of PBMCs or T cells enriched from blood (not recorded which). This TCR came from a woman between 35 and 50 years old who had been exposed to COVID-19. The V call is TRBV28, the J call TRBJ1-4; D is ambiguous. CDR3 loop: CASSLTDGEKLFF. DNA of the CDR3: TGTGCCAGCAGTTTAACAGATGGCGAAAAACTGTTTTTT.